Presented here are 28 T cell receptor beta chains from one specimen sequenced in a study of control samples from healthy donors and cancer patients. Assay: immunoSEQ multiplex PCR; the TCRdb copy retains only in-frame clones and omits some. The listing contains about 210,000 clones. Sequences were obtained from blood. The origin of the receptors is a woman in her twenties or thirties in good health.

The chain employs TRBV5-1 and TRBJ1-5, with a tentative D call TRBD1 (6 bases). The CDR3 covers 13 residues. Per the germline V gene, CDR1 is SGHRS and CDR2 is YFSETQ. The V gene lost 7 bases and the J gene lost 6 bases, with 14 bases spanning the gap. Written as DNA, the CDR3 is TGCGCCAGCCGGGCAGGGGCTGGTCAGCCCCAGCATTTT. It is translated as CASRAGAGQPQHF.

The chain couples TRBV15 to TRBJ1-2; a weak D match, TRBD1 (6 bases). Germline V gene lookup returns CDR1 LNHNV and CDR2 YYDKDF (reference sequence). V lost 8 bases and J 4 bases, leaving 11 bases between the germline ends. The CDR3 covers 12 residues. The chain's CDR3 is CATATGSYGYTF. The CDR3, as DNA: TGTGCCACCGCCACAGGGAGCTATGGCTACACCTTC.

The rearrangement uses TRBV6-2 or TRBV6-3 and TRBJ1-5; D gene unclear. In germline, CDR1 is MNHEY, CDR2 SVGEGT. The CDR3 totals 12 residues. Between the trimmed V and J ends, which lost 2 bases and 2 bases, there was a span of 1 base. CDR3 sequence reads: CASSYGNQPQHF. CDR3 DNA: TGTGCCAGCAGTTACGGCAATCAGCCCCAGCATTTT.

This rearrangement joins TRBV7-8 to TRBJ2-1; 9 positions agree with TRBD1. CDR3 length equals 17 residues. The germline gives CDR1 SGHVS, CDR2 FQNEAQ. The J segment lost 4 bases and the V segment lost 0 bases, leaving 7 bases of the junction unmatched. Here the CDR3 reads CASSLARKQGAYNEQFF. The CDR3 DNA is TGTGCCAGCAGCTTAGCGAGGAAACAGGGGGCGTACAATGAGCAGTTCTTC.

The J gene is TRBJ2-1, the V gene TRBV6-2 or TRBV6-3; 7 bases agree with TRBD2. Germline trimming cut 5 bases from V and 9 bases from J; bases unmatched to any gene: 13. From germline, CDR1 is MNHEY and CDR2 SVGEGT. The CDR3 contains 15 residues. The CDR3 loop reads CASSTSGVFSSEQFF. CDR3 DNA: TGTGCCAGCAGTACCAGCGGGGTCTTTAGTAGTGAGCAGTTCTTC.

The gene calls are TRBV6-4 and TRBJ1-5; 8 bases agree with TRBD1. CDR1 and CDR2 from the germline V gene are MRHNA and SNTAGT. Unmatched junction bases numbered 12, after V lost 5 bases and J lost 12 bases. The CDR3 totals 14 residues. The CDR3 loop reads CASSPDRGLKRQHF. CDR3 sequence (DNA): TGTGCCAGCAGTCCAGACAGGGGATTGAAACGCCAGCATTTT.

The chain couples TRBV6-5 to TRBJ1-3, with TRBD1 matching over 7 bases. Germline V gene data show CDR1 as MNHEY and CDR2 as SVGAGI. The CDR3 totals 15 residues. V lost 4 bases, J lost 5 bases, and 8 bases stayed unmatched. CDR3 in amino acids: CASSSGGQGRNTIYF. The CDR3 nucleotides are TGTGCCAGCAGTTCAGGGGGGCAGGGGAGAAACACCATATATTTT.

The chain recombines TRBV21-1 with TRBJ1-2. TRBV21-1 is described as a pseudogene. The CDR3 consists of 17 residues. The CDR3 region has the DNA TGTGCCAGCAGCAAAGTATACAAAATGGGATCTAACTATGGCTACACCTTC. Amino acid sequence: CASSKVYKMGSNYGYTF.

The chain carries TRBV27 and TRBJ2-3; D tentatively reads TRBD1 or TRBD2 (5 bases each). The CDR3 contains 17 residues. Trimming took 5 bases from V and 3 from J, leaving 21 bases between them. CDR1 is MNHEY, CDR2 SMNVEV, per germline (reference sequence). The CDR3 protein is CASSLVGTAPGTDTQYF. CDR3 nucleotides: TGTGCCAGCAGTCTAGTGGGGACGGCCCCAGGAACAGATACGCAGTATTTT.

J is TRBJ1-2 and V is TRBV19, with 9 nucleotides matching TRBD1. J lost 2 bases, V lost 7 bases, and 5 bases had no gene match. Germline V gene sequence: CDR1 LNHDA, CDR2 SQIVND (reference sequence). The CDR3 covers 14 residues. CDR3 in DNA: TGTGCCAGTACCCTGGACAGGGGAAACTATGGCTACACCTTC. This encodes CASTLDRGNYGYTF.

J is TRBJ2-1 and V is TRBV28; D assignment may be TRBD1 or TRBD2 (5 bases each). The CDR3 sequence is 15 residues long. V dropped 3 bases and J dropped 0 bases, with 9 bases sitting between them. The V gene's germline CDR1 is MDHEN and CDR2 SYDVKM. In DNA form, the CDR3 reads TGTGCCAGCAGTTTCGTTGGGGGCTCCTACAATGAGCAGTTCTTC. Amino acids: CASSFVGGSYNEQFF.

J is TRBJ1-6 and V is TRBV25-1; 8 bases agree with TRBD1. The CDR3 is made up of 18 amino acids. With 4 bases clipped from V and 7 bases from J, the junction kept 15 bases outside the gene matches. CDR1 and CDR2 from the germline V gene are MGHDK and SYGVNS. CDR3 DNA: TGTGCCAGCAGTGTGACCGGGACAGGTTGGGTTCAGAATTCACCCCTCCACTTT. Residues: CASSVTGTGWVQNSPLHF.

CDR3 sequence reads: CASSQRRAAPTSYGYTF. The CDR3 DNA reads TGCGCCAGCAGCCAACGGAGGGCAGCCCCGACGAGCTATGGCTACACCTTC. This chain connects TRBV4-3 to TRBJ1-2, with no clear D. With 2 bases removed from V and 4 bases from J, the gap between germline ends came to 20 bases. Germline CDR1 is LGHNA and CDR2 is YSLEER. The CDR3 is 17 amino acids.

CDR3 loop: CASSLYSGGVLYNEQFF. The CDR3 region has the DNA TGTGCCAGCAGTTTATACAGCGGGGGGGTATTATACAATGAGCAGTTCTTC. The chain joins TRBV27 to TRBJ2-1, with 10 bases aligning to TRBD2. The CDR3 sequence is 17 residues long. V shed 1 base and J 4 bases; nucleotides not matched to a gene: 7. The V gene's germline CDR1 is MNHEY and CDR2 SMNVEV (reference sequence).

This rearrangement joins TRBV6-2 or TRBV6-3 to TRBJ1-6, with D unresolved. The V gene lost 5 bases and the J gene lost 2 bases, with 19 bases spanning the gap. There are 18 residues in the CDR3. CDR1 is MNHEY, CDR2 SVGEGT, per germline. CDR3 in DNA: TGTGCCAGCAGTAACGGCGGCACCCCGACGACCTATAATTCACCCCTCCACTTT. Its translation is CASSNGGTPTTYNSPLHF.

The chain joins TRBV27 to TRBJ1-2; D uncertain. V shed 1 base and J shed 6 bases, with 9 bases lying between them. The germline V gene encodes CDR1 MNHEY and CDR2 SMNVEV (reference sequence). The CDR3 length is 13 residues. The CDR3 here is CASSLYLQDGYTF. CDR3 bases: TGTGCCAGCAGTTTATACCTGCAAGATGGCTACACCTTC.

This chain uses TRBV7-9 with TRBJ1-1; a possible D gene is TRBD1 (6 bases). Germline CDR1 and CDR2: SEHNR and FQNEAQ (reference sequence). The CDR3 loop spans 13 amino acids. V was cut by 7 bases and J by 1 base, with 10 bases left in between. CDR3 DNA: TGTGCCAGCACCCTGACAGGGAACACTGAAGCTTTCTTT. This codes for CASTLTGNTEAFF.

The rearrangement uses TRBV29-1 and TRBJ1-2; D is perhaps TRBD1 (5 bases). The germline V gene has CDR1 SQVTM and CDR2 ANQGSEA. Trimming cost V 7 bases and J 4 bases, with 19 bases left between them. The CDR3 consists of 14 residues. This chain's CDR3 is CSGMSQGIGYGYTF. CDR3 in DNA: TGCAGCGGGATGAGCCAGGGAATCGGCTATGGCTACACCTTC. The full variable domain, rest sourced from reference TRBV29-1 and TRBJ1-2, is SAVISQKPSRDICQRGTSLTIQCQVDSQVTMMFWYRQQPGQSLTLIATANQGSEATYESGFVIDKFPISRPNLTFSTLTVSNMSPEDSSIYLCSGMSQGIGYGYTFGSGTRLTVV.

The chain links TRBV27 to TRBJ1-1; no reliable D call. Trimming shortened V by 3 bases and J by 2 bases, and 7 bases separated the two germline ends. The CDR3 consists of 13 residues. The germline CDR1 and CDR2 sequences are MNHEY and SMNVEV (reference sequence). The CDR3, as DNA: TGTGCCAGCAGTTTCGCACTTAACACTGAAGCTTTCTTT. This sequence encodes CASSFALNTEAFF.

The V and J genes are TRBV18 and TRBJ2-7; D is ambiguous. Germline V gene sequence: CDR1 KGHSH, CDR2 LQKENI. This CDR3 is built from 15 residues. Trimming cost V 6 bases and J 6 bases, with 21 bases left between them. CDR3 sequence reads: CASSPGEERFREQYF. The CDR3 region has the DNA TGTGCCAGCTCGCCAGGTGAAGAAAGGTTTCGCGAGCAGTACTTC.

The genes are TRBV2 and TRBJ2-1; D may be TRBD1 (6 bases). Trimming took 2 bases from V and 7 from J, leaving 12 bases between them. There are 14 residues in the CDR3. The germline V gene has CDR1 SNHLY and CDR2 FYNNEI. The DNA of the CDR3 is TGTGCCAGCAGTGAAAGAACAGGGCGGAATGAGCAGTTCTTC. Protein: CASSERTGRNEQFF.

V and J are TRBV20-1 and TRBJ2-5; the match to TRBD2 covers 7 bases. V dropped 3 bases and J dropped 5; count of bases not matched to a gene: 12. The CDR3 covers 15 residues. CDR1 is DFQATT and CDR2 is SNEGSKA in the germline V gene (reference sequence). CDR3 loop: CSASKRGSSDETQYF. CDR3 bases: TGCAGTGCTAGTAAGCGGGGTTCTAGCGATGAGACCCAGTACTTC.

The chain is built from TRBV18 and TRBJ1-2; a possible D gene is TRBD1 (5 bases). Trimming pared 3 bases from V and 4 bases from J, leaving 9 bases between. The CDR3 loop spans 13 amino acids. The germline V gene encodes CDR1 KGHSH and CDR2 LQKENI. Written as DNA, the CDR3 is TGTGCCAGCTCACCGGGGGGGTTCTATGGCTACACCTTC. As protein: CASSPGGFYGYTF.

J is TRBJ2-3 and V is TRBV10-2, with D possibly TRBD2 on 5 matching bases. Deletions cut 3 bases from V and 2 bases from J, with 9 bases between. The germline gives CDR1 WSHSY, CDR2 SAAADI. The CDR3 sequence is 14 residues long. The CDR3 protein is CASSDGDFTDTQYF. CDR3 DNA: TGCGCCAGCAGTGACGGGGATTTCACAGATACGCAGTATTTT.

The chain has TRBV7-2 and TRBJ2-7, with 8 bases fitting TRBD1. CDR3 length equals 13 residues. J gave up 0 bases and V 7 bases, and 2 bases lay outside the gene matches. Germline-derived CDR1 and CDR2 are SGHTA and FQGNSA. CDR3 region: CASTGTGSYEQYF. CDR3 coding DNA: TGTGCCAGCACCGGGACAGGCTCCTACGAGCAGTACTTC. The full variable domain, its missing parts supplied by reference TRBV7-2 and TRBJ2-7, is GAGVSQSPSNKVTEKGKDVELRCDPISGHTALYWYRQSLGQGLEFLIYFQGNSAPDKSGLPSDRFSAERTGGSVSTLTIQRTQQEDSAVYLCASTGTGSYEQYFGPGTRLTVT.

V usage is TRBV10-3 and J usage is TRBJ1-1; maybe TRBD1 (6 bases). The ends were cut back, 5 bases at V and 0 bases at J, with 16 bases in the middle. The germline V gene encodes CDR1 ENHRY and CDR2 SYGVKD. This CDR3 region has 16 residues. The CDR3 spells CAISRQAGTMNTEAFF. The CDR3 DNA is TGTGCCATCAGTCGACAGGCAGGAACTATGAACACTGAAGCTTTCTTT.

The rearrangement joins TRBV19 to TRBJ1-6; 7 bases match TRBD1. This CDR3 is 14 amino acids long. V lost 5 bases to trimming and J lost 10 bases; unmatched junction nucleotides: 8. Germline V gene lookup returns CDR1 LNHDA and CDR2 SQIVND (reference sequence). CDR3 coding DNA: TGTGCCAGTAGTTTCGGACAGGTCCAATCACCCCTCCACTTT. This translates into CASSFGQVQSPLHF.

The rearrangement links TRBV19 to TRBJ2-5; a weak D match, TRBD2 (6 bases). Germline V gene lookup returns CDR1 LNHDA and CDR2 SQIVND (reference sequence). The CDR3 extends over 13 amino acids. V lost 4 bases and J 5 bases, leaving 11 bases between the germline ends. The DNA of the CDR3 is TGTGCCAGTAGTAAACGGGGGAGGGAGACCCAGTACTTC. The encoded protein is CASSKRGRETQYF.